This T cell receptor beta chain is drawn from a study of blood T cell repertoires in COVID-19. The data were produced by immunoSEQ multiplex PCR, yet TCRdb's version contains in-frame clones alone and is incomplete. The sample carries 200,000 to 300,000 clones, roughly 90% recorded once. The germline gives CDR1 MNHEY, CDR2 SMNVEV (reference sequence). V lost 8 bases and J 9 bases, leaving 11 bases between the germline ends. This CDR3 has 11 amino acids. The sample was peripheral blood. V usage is TRBV27 and J usage is TRBJ2-1; unclear D gene. The source is a man aged 60 to 75 who had recovered from COVID-19. The CDR3 sequence: CASGRAFEQFF. DNA of the CDR3: TGTGCCAGCGGTCGCGCCTTTGAGCAGTTCTTC.